Below, 19 T cell receptor beta chains from the same sample are listed, as sequenced in a study of shared clonotypes between healthy human individuals. Assay: immunoSEQ multiplex PCR; the TCRdb copy retains only in-frame clones and omits some. The sample consists of approximately 2.1 million clones, approximately 93% of them appearing once. Sequenced sample: naive CD4+ T cells from PBMCs. Noted subset: CD45RA+ positively selected. The receptor source for this set is a man between 18 and 29 years old in good health. Some clones in this sample may be carry-over from other donors' samples.

The CDR3 spells CASSQHRDCYTF. In nucleotides, the CDR3 is TGCGCCAGCAGTCAGCACAGGGACTGCTACACCTTC. The chain joins TRBV23-1 to TRBJ1-2; D is possibly TRBD1 (6 bases). TRBV23-1 qualifies as an ORF whose function is uncertain. V gave up 3 bases and J gave up 9 bases, with 11 bases separating them. The CDR3 is 12 amino acids.

The gene calls are TRBV1 and TRBJ2-1. TRBV1 is given as a pseudogene. The CDR3 is 13 amino acids. CDR3 residues: CTSSQDPPHEQFF. The CDR3, as DNA: TGCACCAGCAGCCAAGACCCGCCCCATGAGCAGTTCTTC.

This sequence joins TRBV29-1 and TRBJ2-2; a possible D gene is TRBD1 (7 bases). The CDR3 has 16 amino acids. CDR1 SQVTM and CDR2 ANQGSEA come from the germline V gene. The ends were cut back, 0 bases at V and 4 bases at J, with 15 bases in the middle. CDR3 region: CSVEDRAGGPTGELFF. The CDR3 coding sequence is TGCAGCGTTGAAGATCGGGCAGGGGGGCCCACCGGGGAGCTGTTTTTT.

The chain is built from TRBV6-1 and TRBJ2-5; D is unresolved. This CDR3 is built from 12 residues. Trimming cost V 6 bases and J 4 bases, with 9 bases left between them. Germline values: CDR1 MNHNS, CDR2 SASEGT. CDR3 sequence (DNA): TGTGCCAGCAGGCGCGGCCGAGAGACCCAGTACTTC. Its protein is CASRRGRETQYF.

For this clone: This specimen includes other DNA sequences encoding the same CDR3. This chain uses TRBV7-2 with TRBJ2-2, with D tentatively TRBD2 (5 bases). This CDR3 region has 14 residues. The V gene lost 0 bases and the J gene lost 5 bases, with 7 bases spanning the gap. The germline V gene has CDR1 SGHTA and CDR2 FQGNSA. The CDR3 sequence: CASSLAPGTGELFF. The CDR3 DNA reads as TGTGCCAGCAGCTTAGCCCCGGGAACCGGGGAGCTGTTTTTT.

On this clone: This sample includes further DNA sequences coding for the same CDR3. The chain recombines TRBV27 with TRBJ2-3; TRBD1 might be the D (6 bases). Germline CDR1 and CDR2: MNHEY and SMNVEV (reference sequence). With 6 bases removed from V and 0 bases from J, the gap between germline ends came to 7 bases. CDR3 length: 13 residues. The CDR3 DNA sequence: TGTGCCAGCAGACAGGGTAGCACAGATACGCAGTATTTT. Its translation: CASRQGSTDTQYF.

The V call is TRBV4-3, the J call TRBJ2-1; 9 bases are shared with TRBD1. J lost 6 bases, V lost 4 bases, and 10 bases had no gene match. The CDR3 is 16 residues long. Germline CDR1 and CDR2: LGHNA and YSLEER. In nucleotides, the CDR3 is TGCGCCAGCAGCCTTGGAGCCTTGGACAGGGGCAATGAGCAGTTCTTC. Translating it yields CASSLGALDRGNEQFF.

This chain connects TRBV28 to TRBJ2-7; D unresolved. The V and J ends lost 1 base and 6 bases respectively, with 4 bases between them. The CDR3 sequence is 11 residues long. Germline-derived CDR1 and CDR2 are MDHEN and SYDVKM. CDR3 region: CASSLSSEQYF. The CDR3 DNA is TGTGCCAGCAGTTTATCGTCCGAGCAGTACTTC.

The gene calls are TRBV5-4 and TRBJ2-2, with 7 bases identical to TRBD2. This CDR3 has 15 amino acids. Germline CDR1 reads SGHNT; CDR2 reads YYREEE (reference sequence). V dropped 5 bases and J dropped 3; count of bases not matched to a gene: 7. This CDR3 is CASSPAGRDTGELFF. In DNA form, the CDR3 reads TGTGCCAGCAGTCCTGCAGGGAGGGACACCGGGGAGCTGTTTTTT.

The genes are TRBV7-2 and TRBJ2-7; D ambiguous. CDR1 is SGHTA, CDR2 FQGNSA, per germline. The CDR3 has 14 amino acids. V lost 2 bases and J lost 5, with 13 bases in between. This CDR3 reads CASSLLAGLDEQYF. The DNA of the CDR3 is TGTGCCAGCAGCTTATTGGCAGGCCTGGACGAGCAGTACTTC.

V usage is TRBV7-9 and J usage is TRBJ2-3, with 9 bases lining up with TRBD1. CDR1 and CDR2 from the germline V gene are SEHNR and FQNEAQ (reference sequence). J gave up 2 bases and V 5 bases, and 5 bases lay outside the gene matches. The CDR3 is made up of 15 amino acids. DNA of the CDR3: TGTGCCAGCAGCCCCGGGACAGGGACCACAGATACGCAGTATTTT. This encodes CASSPGTGTTDTQYF.

V and J are TRBV29-1 and TRBJ1-1, with 9 bases fitting TRBD1. Germline V CDR1 and CDR2: SQVTM, ANQGSEA. V dropped 5 bases and J dropped 6; count of bases not matched to a gene: 10. The CDR3 is made up of 14 amino acids. CDR3 amino acids: CSVIRDRASSEAFF. CDR3 in DNA: TGCAGCGTTATCCGGGACAGGGCTTCTTCTGAAGCTTTCTTT.

J is TRBJ2-7 and V is TRBV19; TRBD1 matches at 9 bases. Trimming cost V 1 base and J 3 bases; bases outside gene matches: 4. Per the germline V gene, CDR1 is LNHDA and CDR2 is SQIVND (reference sequence). This CDR3 is built from 15 residues. CDR3 amino acids: CASSIVGTGSYEQYF. The CDR3 DNA sequence: TGTGCCAGTAGTATAGTCGGGACAGGGAGCTACGAGCAGTACTTC.

The chain employs TRBV5-1 and TRBJ2-1; D is possibly TRBD1 (6 bases). This CDR3 spans 17 amino acids. The germline V gene has CDR1 SGHRS and CDR2 YFSETQ. Trimming cost V 4 bases and J 8 bases, with 25 bases left between them. For the CDR3, the DNA is TGCGCCAGCAGCCATGACTTTAGCAGGGGTATACGGGATGAGCAGTTCTTC. It translates to CASSHDFSRGIRDEQFF.

The sample holds one count of this clone. The sample contains more than one DNA sequence encoding this CDR3. Written as DNA, the CDR3 is TGCGCCAGCAGCTTGGTCGGGGAGGATACGCAGTATTTT. It codes for CASSLVGEDTQYF. The chain employs TRBV5-1 and TRBJ2-3; D might be TRBD2 (5 bases). The CDR3 totals 13 residues. Germline CDR1 is SGHRS and CDR2 is YFSETQ. V was trimmed by 0 bases and J by 6 bases, leaving 8 bases between them. Based on the CDR3 plus reference TRBV5-1 and TRBJ2-3, the full variable domain is KAGVTQTPRYLIKTRGQQVTLSCSPISGHRSVSWYQQTPGQGLQFLFEYFSETQRNKGNFPGRFSGRQFSNSRSEMNVSTLELGDSALYLCASSLVGEDTQYFGPGTRLTVL.

The chain links TRBV11-1 to TRBJ2-7, with D uncertain. The CDR3 extends over 14 amino acids. V was shortened by 1 base and J by 2 bases, with 9 bases between the two germline ends. The germline V gene encodes CDR1 SGHAT and CDR2 FQDESV (reference sequence). CDR3 region: CASSLGVRTYEQYF. The CDR3 DNA sequence: TGTGCCAGCAGCTTAGGGGTCCGAACCTACGAGCAGTACTTC.

Concerning this clone: The same CDR3 arises from other DNA sequences in this sample as well. The rearrangement links TRBV5-1 to TRBJ2-3, with D perhaps matching TRBD1 or TRBD2 (5 bases each). Trimming removed 4 bases from V and 3 bases from J, with 9 bases in between. CDR1 is SGHRS and CDR2 is YFSETQ in the germline V gene. This CDR3 is built from 13 residues. The CDR3 DNA is TGCGCCAGCAGCGAGGGGAGTACAGATACGCAGTATTTT. Protein sequence: CASSEGSTDTQYF.

This sequence joins TRBV5-1 and TRBJ2-7; TRBD2 matches at 11 bases. The CDR3 has 16 residues. J lost 4 bases, V lost 0 bases, and 6 bases had no gene match. Germline V gene lookup returns CDR1 SGHRS and CDR2 YFSETQ. The CDR3 region has the DNA TGCGCCAGCAGCTTGGCGCCGGGACTAGCGGCTTACGAGCAGTACTTC. This sequence encodes CASSLAPGLAAYEQYF.

The chain recombines TRBV4-3 with TRBJ2-7; D perhaps matches TRBD1 (5 bases). The germline V gene encodes CDR1 LGHNA and CDR2 YSLEER. V shed 0 bases and J shed 2 bases, with 14 bases lying between them. This CDR3 spans 16 amino acids. The CDR3 region has the DNA TGCGCCAGCAGCCAAGAAGGGGCAGGGTTGGCCTACGAGCAGTACTTC. Its translation is CASSQEGAGLAYEQYF.